This T cell receptor (beta chain) appears in the sequencing data of a study of T cell responses to AZD1222 COVID-19 vaccine (dated by TCRdb to the early 2020s). With regard to the full study: AZD1222 recipients with second doses at about 4 weeks or about 12 weeks were pooled, because spike-specific TCR depth and breadth did not differ between schedules. A total of 230 to 250 trial participants underwent TCR sequencing, of whom 200 to 220 had received two doses of AZD1222 and around 26 had received two doses of the MenACWY control vaccine. Trial participants were enrolled into age subgroups of 18-55, 56-69 and 70-plus years, which contained about 150, 27 and 61 TCR-sequenced participants, respectively.

The CDR3 measures 15 amino acids from cysteine to phenylalanine. CDR3 DNA is the only sequence kept; it has 45 bases, read in frame from the first base. According to the germline V gene, CDR1 reads SGHDT and CDR2 reads YYEEEE. At the junction V is shortened by 4 bases and J by 5 bases, with 18 bases in between. The intended sense of this specimen's time point label: baseline before first vaccination. Samples from vaccinated people were obtained from the UK trials COV001 and COV002, which included a single-blind randomized controlled phase 2/3 trial of AZD1222 (ChAdOx1 nCoV-19) in healthy adults. For TCRbeta chain sequencing, PBMC samples were collected from trial participants at day 0 and at day 28 after the second dose. About this clone itself: Its binding antigen is unknown. The sample holds no much larger clone one base away, and base qualities are not on file.

The CDR3 regions of human TCRbeta chains were analyzed by immunosequencing. Regarding the original processing steps: Repertoire TCRs were checked for matches against a reference library of SARS-CoV-2-specific TCRs that had been generated using the MIRA antigen-specificity platform. Breadth meant the fraction of unique TCRs that were SARS-CoV-2-associated, whereas depth meant the fraction of total T cells that were SARS-CoV-2-associated. Using the MIRA data, each spike-specific TCR was assigned both to the spike region to which the TCR was reactive and to a CD4 or CD8 class. Log10-transformed breadth and depth values were compared by one-way ANOVA with Sidak's multiple comparisons tests. The immuneACCESS repertoire file appears here via TCRdb, limited to in-frame rearrangements. These files lack a portion of the clones; in checked studies, under half of the deficit traces to unresolved V genes, and the cause of the others is not known. V and J calls and clone size are as listed in that table; D and trimming were resolved from the DNA. This sample holds more than 95,000 clones; around nine tenths were observed only once. 15% to 20% of the sample is taken by the ten largest.

What the research found in general, with its limitations: The whole spike protein was spanned by vaccine-associated CD4 TCRs, and dominant responses were seen in regions 160-218 and 743-854. After two AZD1222 doses, spike-specific TCR breadth and depth were significantly higher than at day 0 and than in MenACWY recipients. Because no day 14 peak-response samples were available, the repertoires could be characterized only after the peak T cell response. The 56-69-year group was small, and its depth increase did not reach significance, likely because of low power. Conclusions about previously exposed vaccinees are limited, since just five or six AZD1222 recipients were seropositive for SARS-CoV-2 at baseline. Epitopes outside the regions mutated in the B.1.351 and B.1.1.7 variants were reportedly recognized by nearly half of the unique spike-specific TCRs. Most participants were white British and females outnumbered males, and the authors suggested that clonal diversity may have been underestimated.

The sequencing here drew on peripheral blood, taken on day 0 of AZD1222 vaccination. The chain is assembled from TRBV5-6 and TRBJ1-1, and the D gene may be TRBD1, 5 bases matching. The receptor was isolated from an adult in good health. The CDR3 protein: CASSRDGGRWTEAFF. In nucleotides, the sequence is TGTGCCAGCAGCCGGGACGGCGGGAGATGGACTGAAGCTTTCTTT.